The clone carrying this T cell receptor (beta chain) is labeled medium-sized. J lost 5 bases, V lost 7 bases, and 13 bases had no gene match. Germline V gives CDR1 MGHRA, CDR2 YSYEKL. The length of the CDR3 is 15 residues. The data were obtained in a study of blood T cell repertoires in COVID-19. About the study: There were acute and convalescent COVID-19 samples, and they came from the United States, Italy and Spain. From T cells, B-cell-depleted T cells, or PBMCs came the material, which was cDNA or gDNA.

Original processing methods: Reference gene primer amplification gave estimated nucleated cell counts. Libraries were prepared by immunoSEQ multiplex PCR; TCRdb keeps only in-frame clonotypes and omits some of them. V and J calls and clone size are copied from that table; D and trimming were computed from the DNA. The repertoire consists of around 140,000 clones, with approximately 85% occurring once and the leading ten covering roughly 1.9%. The chain carries TRBV4-1 and TRBJ1-2, with 7 bases lining up with TRBD1. Sequenced sample: peripheral blood. The origin of this receptor is a man between 65 and 85 years old with acute or convalescent COVID-19. The CDR3 region is CASTETGAATYGYTF. The CDR3 DNA reads as TGCGCCAGCACCGAAACAGGGGCCGCCACTTATGGCTACACCTTC.